The 3 T cell receptor beta chains presented below share a single source sample, sequenced in a study of blood T cell repertoires in COVID-19. Only in-frame clones appear in the TCRdb table, and some are missing; sequencing was by immunoSEQ multiplex PCR. The sample consists of roughly 190,000 clones, about four fifths of them appearing once. The sample was peripheral blood. All receptors derive from a woman aged 35 to 49 with COVID-19, enrolled during active disease.

The V call is TRBV28, the J call TRBJ2-7, with 16 bases matching TRBD2. CDR1 and CDR2 from the germline V gene are MDHEN and SYDVKM. This CDR3 spans 15 amino acids. The V segment lost 4 bases and the J segment 6 bases; nucleotides outside the gene matches: 3. The CDR3 spells CASSSGTSGRAEQYF. CDR3 sequence (DNA): TGTGCCAGCAGTTCCGGGACTAGCGGGAGGGCCGAGCAGTACTTC.

Concerning this clone: Other DNA sequences within the sample encode an identical CDR3. The rearrangement links TRBV29-1 to TRBJ2-1, with a possible D match to TRBD2 (6 bases). Trimming shortened V by 3 bases and J by 4 bases, and 10 bases separated the two germline ends. The CDR3 is 13 amino acids. In germline, CDR1 is SQVTM, CDR2 ANQGSEA. CDR3 sequence reads: CSVDRGSYNEQFF. The CDR3 DNA sequence: TGCAGCGTTGACCGGGGGAGTTACAATGAGCAGTTCTTC.

The rearrangement links TRBV7-2 to TRBJ2-5, with TRBD2 matching over 8 bases. CDR3 size: 15 residues. CDR1 is SGHTA, CDR2 FQGNSA, per germline. The trim removed 5 bases at V and 2 bases at J, leaving 7 bases unmatched. The CDR3: CASSPTLAAQETQYF. The CDR3 coding sequence is TGTGCCAGCAGCCCCACACTAGCGGCGCAAGAGACCCAGTACTTC.